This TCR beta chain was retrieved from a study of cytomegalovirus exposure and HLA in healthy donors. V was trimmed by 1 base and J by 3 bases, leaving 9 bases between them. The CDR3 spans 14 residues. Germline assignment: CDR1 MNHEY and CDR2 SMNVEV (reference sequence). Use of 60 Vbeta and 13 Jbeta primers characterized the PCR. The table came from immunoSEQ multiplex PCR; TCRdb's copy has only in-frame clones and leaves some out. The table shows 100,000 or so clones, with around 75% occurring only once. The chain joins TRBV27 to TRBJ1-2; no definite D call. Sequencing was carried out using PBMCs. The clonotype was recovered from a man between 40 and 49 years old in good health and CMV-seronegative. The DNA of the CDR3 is TGTGCCAGCAGTTTATTGGCAGAGGACTATGGCTACACCTTC. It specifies CASSLLAEDYGYTF.